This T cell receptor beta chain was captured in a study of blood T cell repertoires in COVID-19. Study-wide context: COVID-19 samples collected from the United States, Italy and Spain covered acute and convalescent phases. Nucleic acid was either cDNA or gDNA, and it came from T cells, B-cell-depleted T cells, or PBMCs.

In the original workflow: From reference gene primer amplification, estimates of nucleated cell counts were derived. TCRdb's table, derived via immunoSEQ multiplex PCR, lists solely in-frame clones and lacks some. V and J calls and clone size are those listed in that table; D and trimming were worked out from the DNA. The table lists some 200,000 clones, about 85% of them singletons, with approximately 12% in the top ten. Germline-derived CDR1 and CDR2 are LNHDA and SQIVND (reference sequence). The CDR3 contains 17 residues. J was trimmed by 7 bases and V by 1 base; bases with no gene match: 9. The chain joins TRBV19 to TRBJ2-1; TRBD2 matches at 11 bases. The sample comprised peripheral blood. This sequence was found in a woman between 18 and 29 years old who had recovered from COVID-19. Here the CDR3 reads CASSIVRLAGTGNEQFF. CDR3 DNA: TGTGCCAGTAGTATAGTCCGACTAGCGGGAACAGGGAATGAGCAGTTCTTC.